Listed here are 3 T cell receptor beta chains from one sample, sequenced in a study of blood T cell repertoires in COVID-19. Sequencing was performed with immunoSEQ multiplex PCR; in TCRdb, only in-frame clones are kept and a portion is missing. The sample lists 200,000 to 250,000 clones; 85% to 90% were seen once. The sequenced material came from peripheral blood. These receptors all come from a man aged 30 to 45 with COVID-19, enrolled during active disease.

V and J are TRBV18 and TRBJ1-5; D is ambiguous. The CDR3 length is 15 residues. Trimming removed 3 bases from V and 0 bases from J, with 9 bases in between. Germline CDR1 KGHSH, CDR2 LQKENI. CDR3 loop: CASSPGRFSNQPQHF. The CDR3 nucleotides read TGTGCCAGCTCACCGGGGAGGTTTAGCAATCAGCCCCAGCATTTT.

The V and J genes are TRBV30 and TRBJ2-5; a weak D match, TRBD1 (5 bases). The CDR3 covers 14 residues. The V end lost 0 bases, the J end lost 6 bases, and 14 bases lay between the germline ends. Per the germline V gene, CDR1 is GTSNPN and CDR2 is SVGIG (reference sequence). As DNA, the CDR3 is TGTGCCTGGAGTGTACTCCGGACAACGAAGACCCAGTACTTC. Protein sequence: CAWSVLRTTKTQYF. The full variable domain, its missing parts supplied by reference TRBV30 and TRBJ2-5, is SQTIHQWPATLVQPVGSPLSLECTVEGTSNPNLYWYRQAAGRGLQLLFYSVGIGQISSEVPQNLSASRPQDRQFILSSKKLLLSDSGFYLCAWSVLRTTKTQYFGPGTRLLVL.

This clone was detected once. The CDR3 loop is CATSDSSGTALIKPQHF. In DNA form, the CDR3 reads TGTGCCACCAGTGATTCATCCGGGACAGCCCTAATCAAGCCCCAGCATTTT. The rearrangement links TRBV24-1 to TRBJ1-5; 7 nucleotides match TRBD1. Germline CDR1 is KGHDR and CDR2 is SFDVKD. V shed 2 bases, J shed 8 bases, and the junction held 14 bases outside the gene matches. The CDR3 is 17 residues long.